This T cell receptor beta chain is drawn from a study of cytomegalovirus exposure and HLA in healthy donors. At the level of the study: When 350 to 500 donors were genotyped, roughly 78% of them were found to fall in the Caucasian-associated ancestry cluster. General observations from the study: Later, TCR association rates were found to vary by HLA locus, highest for DRB1 and lowest for HLA-C.

The donors gave bone marrow, and they were healthy. 60 Vbeta and 13 Jbeta primers were used in PCR. Measured with immunoSEQ multiplex PCR; TCRdb has only the in-frame clones, and not every one. The sample contains a few hundred thousand clones, around 79% of which appear only once. Germline V gives CDR1 SEHNR, CDR2 FQNEAQ (reference sequence). The CDR3 extends over 15 amino acids. After removal of 4 bases from V and 4 bases from J, the junction contained 8 bases not matched to a gene. This clone is a singleton in its sample. Its cognate antigen is unknown. Sequencing was performed on PBMCs. The V and J genes are TRBV7-9 and TRBJ2-7, with 9 bases fitting TRBD1. This receptor was identified in a girl aged 2 to 9 in good health and CMV-seronegative. The CDR3 DNA follows: TGTGCCAGCAGCTCGTTAGGGACAGGGTCTTACGAGCAGTACTTC. It encodes CASSSLGTGSYEQYF.